This TCR beta chain was recorded in a study of CD8 T cells in Susac syndrome (dated by TCRdb to about 2019). Study-level background: The study used repertoire sequencing to test whether antigen drove CD8+ T cell activation and differentiation in Susac syndrome. The study compared CD8+ T cell repertoire clonality among around 11 healthy donors, around 14 Susac syndrome patients and some 16 multiple sclerosis patients.

General findings and caveats noted by the study authors: The TCR sequencing and HLA analysis was acknowledged to have included a relatively small number of individuals.

Peripheral blood CD8+ and CD4+ T cells from healthy donors, Susac syndrome patients and multiple sclerosis patients were profiled by high-throughput TCR beta sequencing. Healthy donors were included as age- and sex-matched controls. Bulk CD8+ and CD4+ T cells were purified magnetically by negative isolation, whereas CD8+ TEMRA cells were enriched by FACS. Blood was collected in EDTA tubes and processed within 24 hours, with PBMCs isolated through density gradient centrifugation. PBMCs intended for TCR sequencing were cryopreserved in liquid nitrogen and thawed later in a water bath at 37 degrees C. The sorted or isolated CD4+, CD8+ and CD8+ TEMRA cells had a purity of 90% or higher. A note on this clonotype: It lacks a known antigen. No much larger clonotype is one base removed from it; base qualities were not supplied.

RNA was extracted using the RNeasy kit, and about 0.45 to 1 ug of the RNA was reverse transcribed with random hexamers. The immunoSEQ multiplex PCR assay, covering 54 Vbeta and 13 Jbeta segments, was used to amplify TCR beta CDR3 regions. To correct PCR amplification bias, a synthetic template baseline was used for both primer optimization and computational correction. In the original analysis: Reads were assigned to V, D and J genes according to IMGT and analyzed in immunoSEQ Analyzer, with only productive sequences retained. Clonality was computed as one minus Shannon entropy normalized by log2 of the number of productive unique sequences. For each patient and control, public and private clones were evaluated among the 100 most prevalent clones. Clones were defined as Susac-specific when absent from the healthy and MS cohorts, from approximately 1,100 published viral clones and from other ImmuneACCESS disease sequences. Clones were called with MiXCR by TCRdb after fastp trimmed the public reads at Q25, and only in-frame beta chains were retained. Every entry covers one CDR3 protein and lists the most common genes and DNA from its rows. TCRdb's processing, not the study's, gives the V and J calls here. Across this sample there are over 100,000 distinct CDR3 sequences, with about 90% seen only once. Jointly, the top ten make up approximately 0.13% of the sample.

Sequenced sample: CD8+ T cells from PBMCs. The receptor comes from a human donor in good health.

Here is the DNA: TGTGCCAGCAGGCGGGGACAGTTGAACACTGAAGCTTTCTTT. This sequence encodes CASRRGQLNTEAFF. The chain couples TRBV6-1 to TRBJ1-1; TRBD1 matches 7 bases in the middle. There are 14 amino acids in the CDR3, from cysteine to phenylalanine inclusive. The entry retains the CDR3 DNA only, 42 bases that are in frame from base 1. CDR1 MNHNS and CDR2 SASEGT were looked up in the germline V gene. V lost 6 bases and J lost 0 bases, and the count of bases not matched to a germline gene is 4.